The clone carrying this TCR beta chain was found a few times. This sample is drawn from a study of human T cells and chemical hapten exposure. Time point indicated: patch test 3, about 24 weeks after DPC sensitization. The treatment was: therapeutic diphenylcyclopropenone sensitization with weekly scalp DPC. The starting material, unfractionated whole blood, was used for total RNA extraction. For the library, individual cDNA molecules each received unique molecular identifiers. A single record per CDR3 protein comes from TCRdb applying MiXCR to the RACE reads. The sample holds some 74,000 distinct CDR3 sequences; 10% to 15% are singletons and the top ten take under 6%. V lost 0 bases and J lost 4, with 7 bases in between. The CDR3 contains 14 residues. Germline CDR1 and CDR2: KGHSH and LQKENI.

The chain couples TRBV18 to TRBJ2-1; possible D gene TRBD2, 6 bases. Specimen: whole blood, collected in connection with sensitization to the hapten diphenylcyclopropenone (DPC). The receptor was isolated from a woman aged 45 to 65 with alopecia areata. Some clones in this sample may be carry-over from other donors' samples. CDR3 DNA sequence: TGTGCCAGCTCACCACCGGAGGGTTACAATGAGCAGTTCTTC. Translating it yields CASSPPEGYNEQFF.